The clone carrying this T cell receptor beta chain came up many times. The antigen is undetermined. Molecular-barcoded quantitative 5'-RACE produced these TCR beta libraries. TCRdb reanalysed the 5' RACE reads using MiXCR and keeps one entry per CDR3 protein. The table shows some 140,000 distinct CDR3 sequences, with 7.3% occurring only once. The data originate from a study of CD8 T cells in ankylosing spondylitis. Whole-study findings and limits: Clones that were linked to disease were CD8+ and were relatively rare in peripheral blood. Reportedly, significant enrichment of disease-linked clones occurred in matched ankylosing spondylitis synovial fluid.

The V gene lost 3 bases and the J gene lost 1 base, with 10 bases spanning the gap. This CDR3 has 15 residues. Germline-derived CDR1 and CDR2 are MNHEY and SMNVEV (reference sequence). Sequenced sample: blood, either unsorted or a sorted T cell fraction (not recorded which). The chain couples TRBV27 to TRBJ1-5, with TRBD1 as a possible D gene (6 bases). The receptor comes from a female donor with ankylosing spondylitis or in good health (not recorded which). This CDR3 is CASSFLGQSNQPQHF. The CDR3 DNA is TGTGCCAGCAGTTTCTTAGGACAGAGCAATCAGCCCCAGCATTTT.